This T cell receptor beta chain is drawn from a study of T cells after posttransplantation cyclophosphamide. Regarding this clone: Its antigen is unidentified.

Sampled 1 year posttransplant, controls received myeloablative marrow transplants, methotrexate and a calcineurin inhibitor. Only in-frame clones appear in the TCRdb table, and some are missing; sequencing was by immunoSEQ multiplex PCR. The repertoire consists of about 21,000 clones, with roughly nine tenths occurring once and the leading ten covering less than 2%. Losses at the gene ends were 2 bases for V and 5 bases for J; bases not matched to a gene: 5. The CDR3 covers 13 residues. Germline loops: CDR1 GTSNPN, CDR2 SVGIG (reference sequence). Study observations and caveats: Blood and skin or GI T cell repertoires showed limited TRB overlap. Recipient CMV seropositivity and CMV reactivation strongly tracked TRB clonality. Donor-recipient repertoire similarity was low at 1-2 months, rising over year one.

The chain combines TRBV30 with TRBJ2-5; 7 positions agree with TRBD1. The source was PBMCs, collected less than 400 days after allogeneic stem cell transplant with calcineurin inhibitor and methotrexate. This clonotype originated in a female patient in her 30s who received an allogeneic stem cell transplant from an unrelated donor, was CMV-positive, and had acute and chronic GVHD. A share of the T cells may be of graft donor origin. DNA of the CDR3: TGTGCCTGGAGTAGACAGGGCGGGGAGACCCAGTACTTC. It codes for CAWSRQGGETQYF.